This T cell receptor beta chain comes out of a study of T cells in Graves' hyperthyroidism and ophthalmopathy. Template material for amplifying TCR beta CDR3 regions consisted of RNA transcripts. A first-round RT-PCR of the TCR CDR3 used the HTBI primer set. TCRdb itself ran the multiplex PCR reads through MiXCR, one entry per CDR3 protein. The table shows around 700,000 distinct CDR3 sequences, with around 20% occurring only once. Thyroid ultrasound and orbital computed tomography, with clinical symptoms and serum thyroxine and TRAb, informed diagnoses. When hyperthyroidism was first diagnosed, the blood sample was taken, preceding any ophthalmopathy symptoms. Isolation of PBMCs was performed on around 10 ml fresh peripheral blood. This clonotype was recorded at least ten times. The V gene end was trimmed by 0 bases and the J gene end by 2 bases; junction bases not matched to a gene: 2. Per the germline V gene, CDR1 is SGHRS and CDR2 is YFSETQ. The CDR3 spans 15 residues.

This clonotype originated in a woman between 50 and 59 years old with Graves' hyperthyroidism that later progressed to Graves' ophthalmopathy. The chain employs TRBV5-1 and TRBJ2-1; TRBD1 matches at 7 bases. What was sequenced was blood. CDR3 amino acids: CASSLGGTAYNEQFF. The CDR3 DNA reads as TGCGCCAGCAGCTTGGGGGGGACAGCCTACAATGAGCAGTTCTTC.